This T cell receptor beta chain was sequenced for a study of cytomegalovirus exposure and HLA in healthy donors. Some clones are missing from TCRdb's copy, which holds only in-frame ones; the method was immunoSEQ multiplex PCR. The table has hundreds of thousands of clones, less than 90% seen once. V was pared by 4 bases and J by 4 bases, with 16 bases between. The CDR3 has 15 amino acids. Per the germline V gene, CDR1 is MRHNA and CDR2 is SNTAGT. Separate from the 666-subject first cohort was the approximately 120-subject validation cohort, to which the donors belonged. Input material: PBMCs. This clonotype was sampled from a man younger than 35 in good health and CMV-seropositive. This sequence joins TRBV6-4 and TRBJ1-1, with D perhaps TRBD1 (6 bases). The CDR3 DNA sequence: TGTGCCAGCAGTGGGTCCCCAGGGGAGGTCACTGAAGCTTTCTTT. It is translated as CASSGSPGEVTEAFF.